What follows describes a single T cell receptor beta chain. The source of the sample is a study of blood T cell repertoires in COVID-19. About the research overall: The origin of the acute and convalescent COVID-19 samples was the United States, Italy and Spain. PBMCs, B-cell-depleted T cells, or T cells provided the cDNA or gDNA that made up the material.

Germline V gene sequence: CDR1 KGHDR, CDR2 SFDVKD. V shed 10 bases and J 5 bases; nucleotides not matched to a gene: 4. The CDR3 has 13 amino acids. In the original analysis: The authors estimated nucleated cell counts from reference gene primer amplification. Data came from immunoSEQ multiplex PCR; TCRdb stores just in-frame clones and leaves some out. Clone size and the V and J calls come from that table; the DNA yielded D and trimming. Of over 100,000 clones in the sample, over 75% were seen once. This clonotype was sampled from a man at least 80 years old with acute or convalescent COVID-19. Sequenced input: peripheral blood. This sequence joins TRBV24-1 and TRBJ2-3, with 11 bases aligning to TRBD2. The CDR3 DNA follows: TGTGCCACTAGCGGGGGGGGCCGAGATACGCAGTATTTT. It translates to CATSGGGRDTQYF.